This TCR beta chain was identified in a study of cytomegalovirus exposure and HLA in healthy donors. Study observations and caveats: Accounts indicate the classifier identified cytomegalovirus status with strong specificity and sensitivity. Investigators reported 150 to 200 TCR beta chains as tied to cytomegalovirus.

With 60 Vbeta and 13 Jbeta primers, the PCR was carried out. As originally analysed: In a later analysis, approximately 80 million unique TCR beta chains included roughly 11 million shared by two or more donors. Repertoires were generated with immunoSEQ multiplex PCR, while TCRdb's copy carries only in-frame clones and drops some. The DNA gave D and trimming, while V, J and clone size come from that table. The sample records more than 150,000 clones, 81% being singletons. This clone was seen more than once but under ten times. Its specificity is unknown. The CDR3 totals 14 residues. Germline lookup yields CDR1 LNHDA and CDR2 SQIVND (reference sequence). Trimming took 5 bases from V and 1 from J, leaving 8 bases between them.

The specimen was PBMCs. The chain is built from TRBV19 and TRBJ2-2; D remains unclear. This sequence originates from a man in his fifties in good health and CMV-seronegative. The CDR3: CASSYAGNTGELFF. The CDR3 DNA sequence: TGTGCCAGTAGTTACGCAGGGAACACCGGGGAGCTGTTTTTT.